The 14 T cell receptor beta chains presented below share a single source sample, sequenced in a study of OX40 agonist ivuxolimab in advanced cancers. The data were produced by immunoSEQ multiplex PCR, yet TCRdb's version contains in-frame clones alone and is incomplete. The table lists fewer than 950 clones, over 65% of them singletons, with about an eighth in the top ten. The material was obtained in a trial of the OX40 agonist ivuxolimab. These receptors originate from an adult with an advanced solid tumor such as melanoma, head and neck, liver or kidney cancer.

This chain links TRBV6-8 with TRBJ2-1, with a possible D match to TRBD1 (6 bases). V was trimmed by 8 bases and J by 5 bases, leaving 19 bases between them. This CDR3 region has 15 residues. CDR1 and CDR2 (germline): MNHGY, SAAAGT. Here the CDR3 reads CASLRGGGWDNEQFF. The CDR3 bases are TGTGCCAGCCTCCGAGGGGGTGGCTGGGACAATGAGCAGTTCTTC.

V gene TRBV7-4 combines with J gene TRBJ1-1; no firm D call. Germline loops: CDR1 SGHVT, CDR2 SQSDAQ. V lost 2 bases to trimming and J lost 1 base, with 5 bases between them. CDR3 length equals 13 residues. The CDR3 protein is CASSLMSNTEAFF. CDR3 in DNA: TGTGCCAGCAGCTTAATGTCGAACACTGAAGCTTTCTTT.

CDR3 in amino acids: CASSFTSGTTDTQYF. CDR3 coding DNA: TGTGCCAGCAGTTTTACTAGCGGAACCACAGATACGCAGTATTTT. This chain uses TRBV11-3 with TRBJ2-3, with 8 bases identical to TRBD2. Germline V gives CDR1 SGHNT, CDR2 YENEEA. After removal of 6 bases from V and 2 bases from J, the junction contained 7 bases not matched to a gene. The CDR3 spans 15 residues.

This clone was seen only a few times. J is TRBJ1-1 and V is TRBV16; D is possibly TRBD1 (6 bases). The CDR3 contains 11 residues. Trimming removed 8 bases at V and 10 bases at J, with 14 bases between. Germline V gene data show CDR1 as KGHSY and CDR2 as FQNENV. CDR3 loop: CASRAGGAAFF. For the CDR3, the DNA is TGTGCCAGCCGAGCGGGGGGGGCAGCTTTCTTT.

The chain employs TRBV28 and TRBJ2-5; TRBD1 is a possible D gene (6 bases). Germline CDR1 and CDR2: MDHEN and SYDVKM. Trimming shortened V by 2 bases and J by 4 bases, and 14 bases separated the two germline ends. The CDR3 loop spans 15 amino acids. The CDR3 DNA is TGTGCCAGCAGTTTACGGGACACTTGGTTAGAGACCCAGTACTTC. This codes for CASSLRDTWLETQYF.

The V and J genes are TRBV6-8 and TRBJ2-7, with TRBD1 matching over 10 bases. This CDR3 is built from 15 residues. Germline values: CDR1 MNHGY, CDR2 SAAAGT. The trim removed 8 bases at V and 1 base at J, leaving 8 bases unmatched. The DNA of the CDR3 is TGTGCCAGCTTTAAGCCGGGACAGGGGTCCTACGAGCAGTACTTC. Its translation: CASFKPGQGSYEQYF.

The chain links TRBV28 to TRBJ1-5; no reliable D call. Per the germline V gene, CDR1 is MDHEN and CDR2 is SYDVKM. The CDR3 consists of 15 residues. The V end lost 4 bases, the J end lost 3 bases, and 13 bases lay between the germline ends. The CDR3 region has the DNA TGTGCCAGCAGTTCGCAGAACCGATTCAATCAGCCCCAGCATTTT. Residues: CASSSQNRFNQPQHF.

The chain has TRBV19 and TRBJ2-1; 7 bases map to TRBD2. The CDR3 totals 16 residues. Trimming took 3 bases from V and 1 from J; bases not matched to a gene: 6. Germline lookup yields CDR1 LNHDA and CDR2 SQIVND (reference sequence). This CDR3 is CASSISAGGSYNEQFF. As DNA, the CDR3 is TGTGCCAGTAGTATCTCGGCCGGGGGGTCCTACAATGAGCAGTTCTTC.

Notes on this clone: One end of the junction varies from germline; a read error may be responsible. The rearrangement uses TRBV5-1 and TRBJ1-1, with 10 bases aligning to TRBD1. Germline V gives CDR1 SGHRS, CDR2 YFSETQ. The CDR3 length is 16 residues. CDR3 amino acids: CASSAGQGGTNIEAFF. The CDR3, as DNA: TGCGCCAGCAGCGCCGGACAGGGGGGAACTAACATTGAAGCTTTCTTT. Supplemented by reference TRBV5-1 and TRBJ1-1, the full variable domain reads KAGVTQTPRYLIKTRGQQVTLSCSPISGHRSVSWYQQTPGQGLQFLFEYFSETQRNKGNFPGRFSGRQFSNSRSEMNVSTLELGDSALYLCASSAGQGGTNIEAFFGQGTRLTVV.

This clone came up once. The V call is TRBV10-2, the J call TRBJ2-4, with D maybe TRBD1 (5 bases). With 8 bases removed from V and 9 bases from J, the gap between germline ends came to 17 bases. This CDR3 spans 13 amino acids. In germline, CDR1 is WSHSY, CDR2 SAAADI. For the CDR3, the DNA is TGCGCCAGCCGGGCCACCCAGGGTAGCATTCAGTACTTC. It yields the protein CASRATQGSIQYF.

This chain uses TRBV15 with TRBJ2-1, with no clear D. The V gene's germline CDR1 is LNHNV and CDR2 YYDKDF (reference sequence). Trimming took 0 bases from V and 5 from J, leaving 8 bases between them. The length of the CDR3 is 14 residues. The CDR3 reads CATSRDLGNNEQFF. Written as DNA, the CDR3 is TGTGCCACCAGCAGAGATTTGGGTAACAATGAGCAGTTCTTC.

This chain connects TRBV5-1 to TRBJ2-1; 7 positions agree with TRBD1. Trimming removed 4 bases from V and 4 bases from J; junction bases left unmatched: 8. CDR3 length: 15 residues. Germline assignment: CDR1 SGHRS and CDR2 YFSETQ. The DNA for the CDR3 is TGCGCCAGCAGCCCGGGACAGACCAGTTACAATGAGCAGTTCTTC. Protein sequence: CASSPGQTSYNEQFF. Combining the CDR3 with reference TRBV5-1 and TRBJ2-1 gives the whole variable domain KAGVTQTPRYLIKTRGQQVTLSCSPISGHRSVSWYQQTPGQGLQFLFEYFSETQRNKGNFPGRFSGRQFSNSRSEMNVSTLELGDSALYLCASSPGQTSYNEQFFGPGTRLTVL.

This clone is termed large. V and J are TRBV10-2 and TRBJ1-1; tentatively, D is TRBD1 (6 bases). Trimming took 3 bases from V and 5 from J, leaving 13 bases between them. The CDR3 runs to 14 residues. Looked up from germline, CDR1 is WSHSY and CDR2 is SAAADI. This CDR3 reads CASSDGGARTEAFF. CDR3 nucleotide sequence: TGCGCCAGCAGTGATGGGGGGGCGAGAACTGAAGCTTTCTTT.

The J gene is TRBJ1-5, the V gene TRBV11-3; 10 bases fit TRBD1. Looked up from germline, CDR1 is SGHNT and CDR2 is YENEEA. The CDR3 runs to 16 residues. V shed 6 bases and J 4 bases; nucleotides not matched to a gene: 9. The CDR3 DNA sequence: TGTGCCAGCAGTTGGGGGGGACAGGGGATGAATCAGCCCCAGCATTTT. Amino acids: CASSWGGQGMNQPQHF.